This record looks at one T cell receptor beta chain sequence and its context. This sample was included in a study of T cells in localized non-small cell lung cancer. The ends lost 5 bases at V and 5 bases at J; junction bases unmatched: 11. The CDR3 length is 17 residues. Germline V gene data show CDR1 as SGHVS and CDR2 as FNYEAQ. TCRdb keeps only in-frame clones here, not all; method: immunoSEQ multiplex PCR. This repertoire shows fewer than 40,000 clones, approximately 80% found once; its top ten account for roughly 35%. The TCR comes from a male donor older than 55 with stage II squamous cell lung carcinoma. The specimen was peripheral blood, collected before any cancer treatment. The chain carries TRBV7-6 and TRBJ2-1; 11 bases align to TRBD2. The CDR3, as DNA: TGTGCCAGCAGCCCCAGACCCGGGACTAGCGGAAACAATGAGCAGTTCTTC. As protein: CASSPRPGTSGNNEQFF.